These 4 T cell receptor beta chains originate from one sample sequenced in a study of T cell responses to AZD1222 COVID-19 vaccine. Repertoires were generated with immunoSEQ multiplex PCR, while TCRdb's copy carries only in-frame clones and drops some. The table lists under 200,000 clones, more than 70% of them singletons, with 5.5% in the top ten. The sequences come from peripheral blood, collected on day 0 of AZD1222 vaccination. These receptors originate from an adult in good health.

This clone appeared a few times. The gene calls are TRBV28 and TRBJ1-2; D is unclear. Germline V CDR1 and CDR2: MDHEN, SYDVKM. Trimming cost V 3 bases and J 3 bases, with 8 bases left between them. The CDR3 covers 13 residues. The CDR3 reads CASSFTVDYGYTF. The CDR3 bases are TGTGCCAGCAGTTTTACGGTTGACTATGGCTACACCTTC.

This chain links TRBV9 with TRBJ2-7; D possibly corresponds to TRBD2 (6 bases). V was clipped by 0 bases and J by 3 bases, with 10 bases between them. CDR3 length: 14 amino acids. Germline-derived CDR1 and CDR2 are SGDLS and YYNGEE. The chain's CDR3 is CASSVDLANYEQYF. CDR3 sequence (DNA): TGTGCCAGCAGCGTAGACCTAGCGAACTACGAGCAGTACTTC. Supplemented by reference TRBV9 and TRBJ2-7, the full variable domain reads DSGVTQTPKHLITATGQRVTLRCSPRSGDLSVYWYQQSLDQGLQFLIQYYNGEERAKGNILERFSAQQFPDLHSELNLSSLELGDSALYFCASSVDLANYEQYFGPGTRLTVT.

This chain connects TRBV4-1 to TRBJ1-6; D is uncertain. CDR1 MGHRA and CDR2 YSYEKL come from the germline V gene. Between the trimmed V and J ends, which lost 4 bases and 7 bases, there was a span of 5 bases. CDR3 length equals 12 residues. For the CDR3, the DNA is TGCGCCAGCAGCCTGGCAAATTCACCCCTCCACTTT. Amino acid sequence: CASSLANSPLHF.

This sequence joins TRBV19 and TRBJ1-1; D is ambiguous. The V gene's germline CDR1 is LNHDA and CDR2 SQIVND (reference sequence). CDR3 length: 14 amino acids. V was clipped by 7 bases and J by 4 bases, with 16 bases between them. The CDR3 reads CASTPVPSGTEAFF. CDR3 DNA sequence: TGTGCCAGTACCCCCGTGCCCTCGGGCACTGAAGCTTTCTTT.